This T cell receptor beta chain was documented in a study of T cell changes during pregnancy in multiple sclerosis. The V gene's germline CDR1 is LNHDA and CDR2 SQIVND (reference sequence). V was pared by 3 bases and J by 0 bases, with 4 bases of the junction left unmatched. The length of the CDR3 is 16 residues. The protocol was immunoSEQ multiplex PCR, while the TCRdb copy is restricted to in-frame clones and leaves out a portion. The table lists about 64,000 clones, just under 95% of them singletons. This sample comprised peripheral blood, obtained in the second trimester of pregnancy. The sequence came from a female donor with multiple sclerosis, enrolled in a pregnancy study. The J gene is TRBJ2-2, the V gene TRBV19, with 7 bases identical to TRBD2. The CDR3 DNA sequence: TGTGCCAGTAGTATTATGGCGGGAGCGAACACCGGGGAGCTGTTTTTT. Amino acid sequence: CASSIMAGANTGELFF.